What follows are 9 T cell receptor beta chains derived from one specimen sequenced in a study of beta chain features in type 1 diabetes. These receptors have no identified antigens. Overall study findings and caveats: All four CD4+ subsets of Type 1 diabetes patients contained TCRB CDR3s that were moderately but significantly shorter.

All of the isolated RNA was reverse transcribed, so expressed TCRB transcripts were sequenced. Method: immunoSEQ multiplex PCR; TCRdb's copy keeps in-frame clones and lacks some. In the table there are about 280,000 clones, approximately 16% of which are singletons. Sequencing input: naive CD4+ T cells from blood. These receptors all come from a man aged 18 to 30 with type 1 diabetes.

This clone was counted between two and nine times. The chain employs TRBV30 and TRBJ2-1; D is undetermined. The CDR3 has 11 amino acids. V gave up 5 bases and J gave up 3 bases, with 5 bases separating them. CDR1 is GTSNPN and CDR2 is SVGIG in the germline V gene (reference sequence). The CDR3 region has the DNA TGTGCCTGGGCGGTCTACAATGAGCAGTTCTTC. Translation: CAWAVYNEQFF. The full variable domain, with the rest looked up from reference TRBV30 and TRBJ2-1, is SQTIHQWPATLVQPVGSPLSLECTVEGTSNPNLYWYRQAAGRGLQLLFYSVGIGQISSEVPQNLSASRPQDRQFILSSKKLLLSDSGFYLCAWAVYNEQFFGPGTRLTVL.

This chain joins TRBV11-2 and TRBJ1-3; D remains unclear. V was trimmed by 2 bases and J by 0 bases, leaving 11 bases between them. From germline, CDR1 is SGHAT and CDR2 FQNNGV. The CDR3 sequence is 16 residues long. The CDR3 bases are TGTGCCAGCAGCTTAAGCCTGCCACTCTCTGGAAACACCATATATTTT. It translates to CASSLSLPLSGNTIYF.

The chain couples TRBV5-6 to TRBJ1-2; maybe TRBD1 (5 bases). The germline V and J ends were trimmed by 0 bases and 4 bases, with 13 bases remaining between them. From germline, CDR1 is SGHDT and CDR2 YYEEEE. CDR3 length: 15 residues. The CDR3 region is CASSLGSTVGYGYTF. In nucleotides, the CDR3 is TGTGCCAGCAGCTTGGGTTCGACAGTTGGCTATGGCTACACCTTC.

This clone came up a few times. The V call is TRBV6-5, the J call TRBJ1-4; TRBD1 matches 8 bases. J was trimmed by 10 bases and V by 4 bases; bases with no gene match: 14. The CDR3 totals 16 residues. Germline V lookup: CDR1 MNHEY, CDR2 SVGAGI. In DNA, the CDR3 is TGTGCCAGCAGTTCCGCGGACAGGGCACCGCGGGGAAAACTGTTTTTT. Translation: CASSSADRAPRGKLFF.

In its sample, this clone was seen once. The V call is TRBV7-8, the J call TRBJ2-1, with D maybe TRBD2 (5 bases). Trimming stripped 6 bases from V and 7 bases from J, with 19 bases between. Germline V gene sequence: CDR1 SGHVS, CDR2 FQNEAQ. This CDR3 is built from 15 residues. Here the CDR3 DNA reads TGTGCCAGCAGGACTATCGCGGCCCCCGGGAATGAGCAGTTCTTC. Its protein product is CASRTIAAPGNEQFF.

Only a few counts were recorded for this clone. The J gene is TRBJ1-5, the V gene TRBV10-3; TRBD1 matches at 7 bases. CDR3 length: 17 amino acids. Germline V lookup: CDR1 ENHRY, CDR2 SYGVKD. The V gene end was trimmed by 2 bases and the J gene end by 0 bases; junction bases not matched to a gene: 7. The CDR3 reads CAISEPSTGISNQPQHF. Written as DNA, the CDR3 is TGTGCCATCAGTGAGCCCTCGACAGGGATTAGCAATCAGCCCCAGCATTTT.

This clone was detected only a few times. The rearrangement links TRBV21-1 to TRBJ1-5. TRBV21-1 is reported as a pseudogene. The CDR3 sequence is 11 residues long. The CDR3 DNA follows: TGTGCCAGAGCCCCTGGTCAGCCCCAGCATTTT. It codes for CARAPGQPQHF.

This chain connects TRBV5-6 to TRBJ1-2; no clear D. The length of the CDR3 is 13 residues. CDR1 and CDR2 from the germline V gene are SGHDT and YYEEEE. Trimming stripped 3 bases from V and 3 bases from J, with 9 bases between. The CDR3 region is CASSSDTDYGYTF. In nucleotides, the CDR3 is TGTGCCAGCAGCTCTGACACGGACTATGGCTACACCTTC.

This clone was observed a few times. J is TRBJ2-1 and V is TRBV27, with D unresolved. CDR1 is MNHEY, CDR2 SMNVEV, per germline (reference sequence). The CDR3 covers 12 residues. Deletions cut 7 bases from V and 8 bases from J, with 12 bases between. The CDR3 DNA follows: TGTGCCAGCAAATACGACTCGGATGAGCAGTTCTTC. Translating gives CASKYDSDEQFF.